Listed below are T cell receptor beta chains from one sample, sequenced in a study of CD8 T cells in ankylosing spondylitis. TCRdb re-derived calls from the 5' RACE reads in MiXCR, one entry per CDR3 protein. The data contain 200,000 to 300,000 distinct CDR3 sequences, roughly 32% of them seen just once; the ten biggest clones take up 4% to 5%. The sample taken for sequencing was blood, either unsorted or a sorted T cell fraction (not recorded which). The receptors shown here come from a male donor with ankylosing spondylitis or in good health (not recorded which). Both conserved end residues are part of each CDR3. A D gene is named only where the DNA matches it firmly. Clone size is given for some rows only: seen once, a few or many times, or a class if the clone is expanded.

j_call d_call clone_size v_call cdr3_nt cdr3_aa
TRBJ2-3 . . TRBV20-1 TGCAGTGCACGGGACTCGGCTCGGACAGATACGCAGTATTTT CSARDSARTDTQYF
TRBJ1-6 . few TRBV5-5 TGTGCCAGCAGCACAGGGCTCACCTATAATTCACCCCTCCACTTT CASSTGLTYNSPLHF
TRBJ2-7 . . TRBV12-3/TRBV12-4 TGTGCCAGCAGTTGGACTAACCCCTTGGATGAGCAGTACTTC CASSWTNPLDEQYF
TRBJ2-7 . . TRBV11-2 TGTGCCAGCAGCTTTTCGGGTCTCGAGCAGTACTTC CASSFSGLEQYF
TRBJ2-3 . few TRBV6-1 TGTGCCAGCACTCAGTCGGGCTACAGCACAGATACGCAGTATTTT CASTQSGYSTDTQYF
TRBJ1-1 . . TRBV7-2 TGTGCCAGCACCCTGCTCGGGGTGGCGAACACTGAAGCTTTCTTT CASTLLGVANTEAFF
TRBJ2-7 TRBD1 many TRBV20-1 TGCAGTGCTAGCCGCGGGACAGGGGCCGAGCAGTACTTC CSASRGTGAEQYF
TRBJ2-1 TRBD1 . TRBV7-3 TGTGCCAGCAGCTTAAGCTGGGACAGTATATACAATGAGCAGTTCTTC CASSLSWDSIYNEQFF
TRBJ1-1 . . TRBV10-3 TGTGCCATCAGTGGAACAGGGATGGGCACTGAAGCTTTCTTT CAISGTGMGTEAFF
TRBJ2-7 TRBD1 few TRBV12-3/TRBV12-4 TGTGCCACCCGGGACAGGTATAACGAGCAGTACTTC CATRDRYNEQYF
TRBJ1-2 . few TRBV29-1 TGCAGCGTTACTAAGGGACTATCCTATGGCTACACCTTC CSVTKGLSYGYTF
TRBJ2-7 . . TRBV6-5 TGTGCCAGCAGTTTTGGTGCGGGTTACGAGCAGTACTTC CASSFGAGYEQYF
TRBJ2-3 . once TRBV5-1 TGCGCCAGCACCTCCGGGGGCGGACGCACAGATACGCAGTATTTT CASTSGGGRTDTQYF
TRBJ2-1 TRBD2 . TRBV9 TGTGCCAGCAGCGTAGGGGGGAGGGGCTCCTACAATGAGCAGTTCTTC CASSVGGRGSYNEQFF
TRBJ2-2 TRBD2 few TRBV9 TGTGCCAGCAGCGGCCTCCCGGGGGGGCTGACAACCGGGGAGCTGTTTTTT CASSGLPGGLTTGELFF